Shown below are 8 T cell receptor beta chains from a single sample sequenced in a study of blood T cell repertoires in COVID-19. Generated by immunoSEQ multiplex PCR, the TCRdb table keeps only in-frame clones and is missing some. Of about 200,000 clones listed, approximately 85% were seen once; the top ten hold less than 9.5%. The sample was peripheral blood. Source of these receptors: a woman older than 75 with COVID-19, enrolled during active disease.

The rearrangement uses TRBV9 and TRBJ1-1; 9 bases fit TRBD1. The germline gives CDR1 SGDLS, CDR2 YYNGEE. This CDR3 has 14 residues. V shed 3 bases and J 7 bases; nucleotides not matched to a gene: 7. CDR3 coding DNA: TGTGCCAGCAGCGCAATACAGGGGGCGGGTGAAGCTTTCTTT. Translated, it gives CASSAIQGAGEAFF. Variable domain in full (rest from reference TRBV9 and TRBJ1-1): DSGVTQTPKHLITATGQRVTLRCSPRSGDLSVYWYQQSLDQGLQFLIQYYNGEERAKGNILERFSAQQFPDLHSELNLSSLELGDSALYFCASSAIQGAGEAFFGQGTRLTVV.

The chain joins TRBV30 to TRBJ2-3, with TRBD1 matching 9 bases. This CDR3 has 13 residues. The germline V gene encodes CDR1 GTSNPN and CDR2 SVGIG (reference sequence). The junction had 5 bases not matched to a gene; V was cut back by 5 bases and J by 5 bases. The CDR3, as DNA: TGTGCCTGGGACAGGGGGGATCTAGATACGCAGTATTTT. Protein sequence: CAWDRGDLDTQYF.

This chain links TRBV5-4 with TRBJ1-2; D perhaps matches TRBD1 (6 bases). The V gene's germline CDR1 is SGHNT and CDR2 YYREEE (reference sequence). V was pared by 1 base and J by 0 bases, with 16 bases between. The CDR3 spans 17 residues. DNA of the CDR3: TGTGCCAGCAGCTTGACCGGGGGGGCCTTTTCTAACTATGGCTACACCTTC. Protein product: CASSLTGGAFSNYGYTF.

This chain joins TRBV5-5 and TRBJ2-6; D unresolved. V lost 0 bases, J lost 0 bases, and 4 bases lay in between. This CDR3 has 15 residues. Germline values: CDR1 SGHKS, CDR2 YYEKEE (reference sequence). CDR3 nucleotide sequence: TGTGCCAGCAGCTTGGCCATCTCTGGGGCCAACGTCCTGACTTTC. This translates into CASSLAISGANVLTF.

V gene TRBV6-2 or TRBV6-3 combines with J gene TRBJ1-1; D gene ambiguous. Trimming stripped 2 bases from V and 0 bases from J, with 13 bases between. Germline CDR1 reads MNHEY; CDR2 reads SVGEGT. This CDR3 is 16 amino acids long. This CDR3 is CASSYPLGGLNTEAFF. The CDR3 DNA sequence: TGTGCCAGCAGTTACCCCCTTGGCGGCTTGAACACTGAAGCTTTCTTT.

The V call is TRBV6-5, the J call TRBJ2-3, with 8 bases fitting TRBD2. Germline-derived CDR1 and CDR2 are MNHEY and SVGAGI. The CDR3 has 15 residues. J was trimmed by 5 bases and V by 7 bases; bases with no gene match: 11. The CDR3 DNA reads TGTGCCAGCACCCAAATTAGCGGGAAAGGAGATACGCAGTATTTT. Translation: CASTQISGKGDTQYF.

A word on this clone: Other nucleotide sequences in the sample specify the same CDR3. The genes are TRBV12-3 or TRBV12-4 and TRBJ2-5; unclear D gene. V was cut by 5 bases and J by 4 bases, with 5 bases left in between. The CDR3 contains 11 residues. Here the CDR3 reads CASSPRETQYF. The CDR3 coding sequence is TGTGCCAGCAGTCCCCGAGAGACCCAGTACTTC.

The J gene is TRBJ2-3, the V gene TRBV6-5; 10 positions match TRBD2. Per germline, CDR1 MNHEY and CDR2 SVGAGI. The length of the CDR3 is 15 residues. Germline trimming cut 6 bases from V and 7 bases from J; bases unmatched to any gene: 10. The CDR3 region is CASRGASGGQYTQYF. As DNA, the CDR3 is TGTGCCAGCAGGGGGGCTAGCGGGGGCCAATATACGCAGTATTTT.